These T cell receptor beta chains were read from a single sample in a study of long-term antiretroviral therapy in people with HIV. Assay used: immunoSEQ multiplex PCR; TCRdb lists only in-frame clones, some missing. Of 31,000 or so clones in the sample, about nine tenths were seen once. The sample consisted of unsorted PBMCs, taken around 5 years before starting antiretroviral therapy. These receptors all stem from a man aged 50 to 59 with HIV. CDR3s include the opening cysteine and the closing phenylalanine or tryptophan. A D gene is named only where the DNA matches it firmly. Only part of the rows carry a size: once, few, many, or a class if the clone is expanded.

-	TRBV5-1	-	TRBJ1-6	CASSFLATPNWALHF	TGCGCCAGCAGCTTCTTAGCTACCCCGAATTGGGCCCTCCACTTT
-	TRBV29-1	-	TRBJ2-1	CSVAPGVYNEQFF	TGCAGCGTTGCCCCGGGGGTCTACAATGAGCAGTTCTTC
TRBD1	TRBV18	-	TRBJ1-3	CASSRDRGHQDGNTIYF	TGTGCCAGCTCACGGGACAGGGGCCACCAGGATGGAAACACCATATATTTT
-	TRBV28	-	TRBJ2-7	CASRYYAGVPPYEQYF	TGTGCCAGCCGGTACTACGCAGGCGTCCCTCCCTACGAGCAGTACTTC
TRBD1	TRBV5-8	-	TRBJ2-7	CASSVGPGQGAEYEQYF	TGTGCCAGCAGCGTGGGCCCGGGACAGGGGGCTGAGTACGAGCAGTACTTC
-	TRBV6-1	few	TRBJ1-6	CASSDHTLSPHF	TGTGCCAGCAGTGATCACACGCTGAGCCCCCACTTT
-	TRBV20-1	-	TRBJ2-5	CSASMSETQYF	TGCAGTGCTAGTATGTCGGAGACCCAGTACTTC
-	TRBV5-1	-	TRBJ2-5	CASSLAAGTVETQYF	TGCGCCAGCAGCTTGGCAGCCGGCACCGTGGAGACCCAGTACTTC
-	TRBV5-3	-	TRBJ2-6	CARSLGGRERSGANVLTF	TGTGCCAGAAGCTTGGGGGGGCGCGAAAGGTCTGGGGCCAACGTCCTGACTTTC
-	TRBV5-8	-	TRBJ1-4	CASDLGAGKLFF	TGTGCCAGCGATCTGGGGGCGGGAAAACTGTTTTTT
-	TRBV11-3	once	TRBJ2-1	CASSFQAPYNEQFF	TGTGCCAGCAGCTTTCAGGCCCCTTACAATGAGCAGTTCTTC
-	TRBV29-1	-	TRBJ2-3	CSVEGHIEIAGTDTQYF	TGCAGCGTTGAGGGGCATATTGAGATAGCCGGCACAGATACGCAGTATTTT
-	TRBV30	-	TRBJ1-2	CAWKRFAGRNGYTF	TGTGCCTGGAAGCGGTTTGCAGGGAGGAATGGCTACACCTTC
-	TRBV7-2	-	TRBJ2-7	CASSLSPVGDSYEQYF	TGTGCCAGCAGCTTATCCCCGGTGGGGGACTCCTACGAGCAGTACTTC
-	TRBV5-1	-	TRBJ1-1	CASSPWFLKVVNTEAFF	TGCGCCAGCAGCCCCTGGTTTTTGAAGGTTGTGAACACTGAAGCTTTCTTT
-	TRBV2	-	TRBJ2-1	CASSEDLGGTGNEQFF	TGTGCCAGCAGTGAGGATCTCGGCGGGACGGGAAATGAGCAGTTCTTC
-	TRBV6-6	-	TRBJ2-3	CASSTQGRTDTQYF	TGTGCCAGCAGTACACAGGGTCGCACAGATACGCAGTATTTT
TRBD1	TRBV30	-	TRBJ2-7	CAWSSTGQRPYEQYF	TGTGCCTGGAGTTCGACGGGACAGAGACCCTACGAGCAGTACTTC
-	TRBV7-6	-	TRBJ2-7	CASSPPGRDEQYF	TGTGCCAGCAGCCCCCCTGGCAGGGACGAGCAGTACTTC
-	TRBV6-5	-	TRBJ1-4	CASSYFATGRGEKLFF	TGTGCCAGCAGTTACTTCGCGACAGGCCGTGGTGAAAAACTGTTTTTT
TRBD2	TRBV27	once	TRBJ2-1	CASSFGGSRYNEQFF	TGTGCCAGCAGTTTTGGCGGGAGTAGATACAATGAGCAGTTCTTC
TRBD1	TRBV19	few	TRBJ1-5	CASSPPTGDNQPQHF	TGTGCCAGTAGTCCCCCCACAGGGGACAATCAGCCCCAGCATTTT
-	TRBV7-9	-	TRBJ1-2	CASSRSGDVYSSYTF	TGTGCCAGCAGCCGGAGCGGGGATGTCTATAGCAGCTACACCTTC
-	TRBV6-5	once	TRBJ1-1	CASSYSLGAGNTEAFF	TGTGCCAGCAGTTACTCGTTAGGGGCCGGGAACACTGAAGCTTTCTTT
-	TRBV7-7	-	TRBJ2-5	CASSFGTPGAQYF	TGTGCTAGCAGCTTTGGGACTCCAGGGGCCCAGTACTTC
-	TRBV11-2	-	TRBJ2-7	CASSLDTEIGEQYF	TGTGCCAGCAGCTTAGATACGGAAATTGGCGAGCAGTACTTC
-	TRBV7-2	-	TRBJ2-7	CASSPSTSFSYEQYF	TGTGCCAGCAGCCCCTCTACATCCTTCTCCTACGAGCAGTACTTC
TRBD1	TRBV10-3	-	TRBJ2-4	CAIRGQGGLGIQYF	TGTGCCATCAGAGGACAGGGAGGCTTGGGCATTCAGTACTTC
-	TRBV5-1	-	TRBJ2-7	CASGLSAGHSLYEQYF	TGCGCCAGCGGACTATCCGCGGGACATTCCCTATACGAGCAGTACTTC
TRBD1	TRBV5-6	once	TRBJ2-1	CASSLGAGGKFF	TGTGCCAGCAGCTTGGGAGCAGGGGGCAAGTTCTTC
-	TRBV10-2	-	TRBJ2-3	CASSDRTVTDTQYF	TGCGCCAGCAGTGACAGGACTGTCACAGATACGCAGTATTTT
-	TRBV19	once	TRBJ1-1	CASSLQFVGGGLWSTEAFF	TGTGCCAGTAGTCTCCAATTCGTAGGCGGGGGTCTTTGGAGCACTGAAGCTTTCTTT
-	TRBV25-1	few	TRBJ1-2	CASSEDPTVNGYTF	TGTGCCAGCAGTGAAGATCCGACAGTTAATGGCTACACCTTC
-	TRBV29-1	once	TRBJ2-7	CSVGAESSYEQYF	TGCAGCGTTGGGGCCGAAAGCTCCTACGAGCAGTACTTC
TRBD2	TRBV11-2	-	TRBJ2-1	CASTYGTSGDLYNEQFF	TGTGCCAGCACCTATGGGACTAGCGGGGATCTGTACAATGAGCAGTTCTTC
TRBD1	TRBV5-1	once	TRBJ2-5	CASSDQPGGSPQETQYF	TGCGCCAGCAGCGACCAGCCAGGGGGATCCCCTCAAGAGACCCAGTACTTC
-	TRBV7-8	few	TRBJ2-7	CAAGQPYEQYF	TGTGCTGCAGGACAGCCCTACGAGCAGTACTTC